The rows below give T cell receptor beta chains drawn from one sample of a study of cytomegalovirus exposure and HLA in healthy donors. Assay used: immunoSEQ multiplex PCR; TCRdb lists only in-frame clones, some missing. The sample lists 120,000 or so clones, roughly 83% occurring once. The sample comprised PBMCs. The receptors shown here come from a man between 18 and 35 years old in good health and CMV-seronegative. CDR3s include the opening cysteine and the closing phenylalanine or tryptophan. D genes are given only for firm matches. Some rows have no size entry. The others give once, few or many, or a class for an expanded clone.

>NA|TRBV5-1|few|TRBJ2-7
TGCGCCAGCAGCTTGGCGGAGCAGGGGACCTACGAGCAGTACTTC
CASSLAEQGTYEQYF
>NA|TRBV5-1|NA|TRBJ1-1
TGCGCCAGCAGTTTGACTGCCGCTAACACTGAAGCTTTCTTT
CASSLTAANTEAFF
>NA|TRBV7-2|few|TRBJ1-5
TGTGCCAGCAGCGCCTCTGGGGGGAGACGTCAGCCCCAGCATTTT
CASSASGGRRQPQHF
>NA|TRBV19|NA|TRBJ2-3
TGTGCCAGTAGTACAGGGAGGGGGGGCTGGAGCACAGATACGCAGTATTTT
CASSTGRGGWSTDTQYF
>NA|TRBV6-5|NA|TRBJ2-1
TGTGCCAGCAGCTACGCGGGCGGAGGGTCCTACAATGAGCAGTTCTTC
CASSYAGGGSYNEQFF
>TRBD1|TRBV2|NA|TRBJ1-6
TGTGCCAGCAGACCGGACAGGGGTACCTTCACCCTCCACTTT
CASRPDRGTFTLHF
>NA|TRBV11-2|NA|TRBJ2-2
TGTGCCAGCAGAGGAGCCAGCCTAACGAACACCGGGGAGCTGTTTTTT
CASRGASLTNTGELFF
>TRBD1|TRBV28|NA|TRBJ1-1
TGTGCCAGCAGTTTAACCGGACAGGGGAACACTGAAGCTTTCTTT
CASSLTGQGNTEAFF
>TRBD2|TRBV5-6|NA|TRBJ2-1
TGTGCCAGCAGCCGGACTAGCGGGAACTCCTACAATGAGCAGTTCTTC
CASSRTSGNSYNEQFF
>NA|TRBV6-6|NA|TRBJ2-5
TGTGCCAGCAGTTACCCGGGTCACCAAAAGGAGACCCAGTACTTC
CASSYPGHQKETQYF
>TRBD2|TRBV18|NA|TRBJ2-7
TGTGCCAGCTCACCACCGGGACTAGATTACGAGCAGTACTTC
CASSPPGLDYEQYF
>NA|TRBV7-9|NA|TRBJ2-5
TGTGCCAGCAGCAAAAGCGCACCCCAAGAGACCCAGTACTTC
CASSKSAPQETQYF
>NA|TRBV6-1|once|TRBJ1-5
TGTGCCAGCAGGATGGGGCAGTATAGCAATCAGCCCCAGCATTTT
CASRMGQYSNQPQHF
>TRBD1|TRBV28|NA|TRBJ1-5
TGTGCCAGCCAAGGCCGGGACAGCATCTGGCCCCAGCATTTT
CASQGRDSIWPQHF
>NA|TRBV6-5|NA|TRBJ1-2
TGTGCCAGCAGTTACACATCCGCGGGGTATGGCTACACCTTC
CASSYTSAGYGYTF
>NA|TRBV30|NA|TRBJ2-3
TGTGCCTGGAGTTGGGCGGGATTCACAGATACGCAGTATTTT
CAWSWAGFTDTQYF
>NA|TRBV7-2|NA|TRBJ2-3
TGTGCCAGCAGCGCCCGGGACACAGATACGCAGTATTTT
CASSARDTDTQYF
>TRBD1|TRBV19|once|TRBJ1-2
TGTGCCAGTAGTACGCAACAGGGGGCGACCTATGGCTACACCTTC
CASSTQQGATYGYTF
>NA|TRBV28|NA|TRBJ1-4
TGTGCCAGCAGTTTATCAAGTGCCAGGGAAAGGGATAATGAAAAACTGTTTTTT
CASSLSSARERDNEKLFF
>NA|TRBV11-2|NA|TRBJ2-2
TGTGCCAGCAGCTTCGACCCCGGGGTCCCCCTCCCCGGGGAGCTGTTTTTT
CASSFDPGVPLPGELFF
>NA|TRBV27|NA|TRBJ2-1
TGTGCCAGCAGTTTATATAGTCCTAGCGATATACGCAATGAGCAGTTCTTC
CASSLYSPSDIRNEQFF
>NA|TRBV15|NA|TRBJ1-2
TGTGCCACCAGCAGAGGGACATATGGCTACACCTTC
CATSRGTYGYTF
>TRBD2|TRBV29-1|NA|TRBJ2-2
TGCAGCGTTAGTAGCGGGAGTGACGGGGAGCTGTTTTTT
CSVSSGSDGELFF
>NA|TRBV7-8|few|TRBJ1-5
TGTGCCAGCAGCTTAATCCGAGGTCAGCCCCAGCATTTT
CASSLIRGQPQHF
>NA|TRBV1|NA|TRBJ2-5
TGCACCAGCAGCCAAGGGGGACTAGTGGTATCGGGGGAGCAGTACTTC
CTSSQGGLVVSGEQYF
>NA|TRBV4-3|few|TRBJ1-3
TGCGCCAGCAGCCAAGAGGTCGGCTCTGGAAACACCATATATTTT
CASSQEVGSGNTIYF
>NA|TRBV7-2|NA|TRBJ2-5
TGTGCCAGCAGCTTACAGGGGCGAGAGACCCAGTACTTC
CASSLQGRETQYF
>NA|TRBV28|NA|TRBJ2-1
TGTGCCAGCAAATTAGGGGCGACATCCTACAATGAGCAGTTCTTC
CASKLGATSYNEQFF
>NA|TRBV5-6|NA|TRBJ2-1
TGTGCCAGCAGCTTGGATTGGGACTCGAACTACAATGAGCAGTTCTTC
CASSLDWDSNYNEQFF
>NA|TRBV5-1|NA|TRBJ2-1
TGCGCCAGCAGCTTGGTTATCGGTACCTACAATGAGCAGTTCTTC
CASSLVIGTYNEQFF
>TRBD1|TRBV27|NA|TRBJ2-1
TGTGCCAGCAGTTCGGGACAGGGGAATGAGCAGTTCTTC
CASSSGQGNEQFF
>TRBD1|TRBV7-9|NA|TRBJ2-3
TGTGCCAGCAGCTTCGGACAGGGAACAGATACGCAGTATTTT
CASSFGQGTDTQYF
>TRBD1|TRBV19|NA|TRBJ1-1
TGTGCCAGTGCCGAGGGACAGGTTAACACTGAAGCTTTCTTT
CASAEGQVNTEAFF
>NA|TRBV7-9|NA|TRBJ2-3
TGTGCCAGCAGCTCACGCACGGGGCGGGATGACACAGATACGCAGTATTTT
CASSSRTGRDDTDTQYF
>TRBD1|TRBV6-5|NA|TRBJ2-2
TGTGCCAGCAGTTACGAGACAGGGTTCACCGGGGAGCTGTTTTTT
CASSYETGFTGELFF
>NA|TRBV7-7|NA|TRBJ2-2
TGTGCCAGCAGCGTAATCGGGAACACCGGGGAGCTGTTTTTT
CASSVIGNTGELFF
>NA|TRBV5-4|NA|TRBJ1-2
TGTGCCAGCGGCTCCTCTGCGGCTGCTAACTATGGCTACACCTTC
CASGSSAAANYGYTF
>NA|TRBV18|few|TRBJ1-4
TGTGCCAGCTCACTAGAGGGTCTGACTAATGAAAAACTGTTTTTT
CASSLEGLTNEKLFF
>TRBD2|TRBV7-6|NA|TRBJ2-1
TGTGCCAGCAGCTTAACTAGCGGGTATGCTGAGCAGTTCTTC
CASSLTSGYAEQFF
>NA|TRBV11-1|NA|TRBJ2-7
TGTGCCAGCAGCTTAGAAGGCGGGGAGTACTACGAGCAGTACTTC
CASSLEGGEYYEQYF